A single sample is the source of the 14 T cell receptor beta chains below, sequenced in a study of T cell responses to AZD1222 COVID-19 vaccine. The repertoire was sequenced with immunoSEQ multiplex PCR; TCRdb's copy has only in-frame clones and lacks some. The sample yields 85,000 to 90,000 clones, 90% seen once. The sample consisted of peripheral blood, taken on day 0 of AZD1222 vaccination. The receptors were sampled from an adult in good health.

This clone was observed a single time. In DNA, the CDR3 is TGTGCCAGCAGCTTGGGGATCCTGGGAGAGCAGTACTTC. Translating gives CASSLGILGEQYF. V usage is TRBV11-3 and J usage is TRBJ2-7, with no clear D. This CDR3 region has 13 residues. V shed 3 bases and J shed 7 bases, with 13 bases lying between them. Per germline, CDR1 SGHNT and CDR2 YENEEA. The full variable domain, with the rest looked up from reference TRBV11-3 and TRBJ2-7, is EAGVVQSPRYKIIEKKQPVAFWCNPISGHNTLYWYLQNLGQGPELLIRYENEEAVDDSQLPKDRFSAERLKGVDSTLKIQPAELGDSAVYLCASSLGILGEQYFGPGTRLTVT.

The rearrangement uses TRBV29-1 and TRBJ2-2; D gene ambiguous. V lost 6 bases and J 6 bases, leaving 8 bases between the germline ends. This CDR3 is built from 11 residues. Germline CDR1 reads SQVTM; CDR2 reads ANQGSEA. CDR3 in DNA: TGCAGCGTGGCAGTTGCCGGGGAGCTGTTTTTT. Translation gives CSVAVAGELFF.

The chain recombines TRBV14 with TRBJ2-7; no clear D. Trimming cost V 1 base and J 2 bases, with 21 bases left between them. Germline assignment: CDR1 SGHDN and CDR2 FVKESK. CDR3 length equals 18 residues. The CDR3 is CASSQVTLTRRNAYEQYF. The CDR3 nucleotides are TGTGCCAGCAGCCAAGTTACCTTAACCAGAAGAAATGCCTACGAGCAGTACTTC.

V usage is TRBV19 and J usage is TRBJ1-5; D possibly corresponds to TRBD1 (5 bases). The V and J ends lost 3 bases and 0 bases respectively, with 9 bases between them. Germline V gene lookup returns CDR1 LNHDA and CDR2 SQIVND (reference sequence). This CDR3 is built from 15 residues. CDR3 sequence reads: CASSISGNSNQPQHF. Written as DNA, the CDR3 is TGTGCCAGTAGTATTTCAGGGAATAGCAATCAGCCCCAGCATTTT.

The rearrangement links TRBV11-3 to TRBJ2-2; D remains ambiguous. The CDR3 is made up of 15 amino acids. Trimming cost V 5 bases and J 2 bases, with 12 bases left between them. CDR1 is SGHNT, CDR2 YENEEA, per germline. The CDR3 bases are TGTGCCAGCAGCCTAAGGACGGACAACACCGGGGAGCTGTTTTTT. Encoded protein: CASSLRTDNTGELFF.

The rearrangement links TRBV24-1 to TRBJ2-6; a possible D gene is TRBD2 (6 bases). Germline V gene sequence: CDR1 KGHDR, CDR2 SFDVKD. The CDR3 loop spans 18 amino acids. The V end lost 3 bases, the J end lost 4 bases, and 18 bases lay between the germline ends. The CDR3 is CATSDQPGLGSGANVLTF. Here the CDR3 DNA reads TGTGCCACCAGTGATCAACCGGGACTGGGATCCGGGGCCAACGTCCTGACTTTC.

The chain carries TRBV5-5 and TRBJ1-2; 10 nucleotides agree with TRBD1. Germline-derived CDR1 and CDR2 are SGHKS and YYEKEE (reference sequence). CDR3 length: 16 residues. The trim removed 0 bases at V and 8 bases at J, leaving 10 bases unmatched. The CDR3 bases are TGTGCCAGCAGCTTGGGATGGGGACAGGGGTTTGGCGGCTACACCTTC. Translated: CASSLGWGQGFGGYTF. Complete variable domain (other parts from reference TRBV5-5 and TRBJ1-2): DAGVTQSPTHLIKTRGQQVTLRCSPISGHKSVSWYQQVLGQGPQFIFQYYEKEERGRGNFPDRFSARQFPNYSSELNVNALLLGDSALYLCASSLGWGQGFGGYTFGSGTRLTVV.

The genes are TRBV7-9 and TRBJ1-1, with D maybe TRBD1 (5 bases). Germline assignment: CDR1 SEHNR and CDR2 FQNEAQ (reference sequence). This CDR3 comprises 14 residues. Deletions cut 1 base from V and 6 bases from J, with 12 bases between. The CDR3 DNA reads as TGTGCCAGCAGCTTAGACAGGTCGGAATCTGAAGCTTTCTTT. Its protein is CASSLDRSESEAFF.

The chain is built from TRBV19 and TRBJ2-1; D is possibly TRBD1 (6 bases). Germline V gives CDR1 LNHDA, CDR2 SQIVND (reference sequence). Trimming left V 6 bases short and J 3 bases short, with 9 bases between. The CDR3 extends over 13 amino acids. CDR3 nucleotide sequence: TGTGCCAGTAGGGACAGCGACTACAATGAGCAGTTCTTC. Amino acids: CASRDSDYNEQFF. The complete variable domain, with remaining parts taken from reference TRBV19 and TRBJ2-1, reads DGGITQSPKYLFRKEGQNVTLSCEQNLNHDAMYWYRQDPGQGLRLIYYSQIVNDFQKGDIAEGYSVSREKKESFPLTVTSAQKNPTAFYLCASRDSDYNEQFFGPGTRLTVL.

The chain links TRBV6-5 to TRBJ1-5; possible D gene TRBD1, 6 bases. CDR3 length: 15 amino acids. V gave up 6 bases and J gave up 1 base, with 13 bases separating them. Germline assignment: CDR1 MNHEY and CDR2 SVGAGI. CDR3 bases: TGTGCCAGCAGCGCCTCGGGGGGCAGCAATCAGCCCCAGCATTTT. Its translation: CASSASGGSNQPQHF.

The chain combines TRBV12-3 or TRBV12-4 with TRBJ2-7; D perhaps matches TRBD1 (5 bases). Trimming cost V 5 bases and J 4 bases, with 6 bases left between them. This CDR3 has 11 residues. The CDR3 spells CASSDRYEQYF. The CDR3 DNA reads as TGTGCCAGCAGTGACAGATACGAGCAGTACTTC.

This CDR3 reads CASSSPGHSGNTIYF. CDR3 nucleotide sequence: TGTGCCAGCAGCTCCCCGGGCCACTCTGGAAACACCATATATTTT. V is TRBV7-9 and J is TRBJ1-3; D remains ambiguous. CDR3 length: 15 residues. Trimming shortened V by 4 bases and J by 0 bases, and 10 bases separated the two germline ends. The germline CDR1 and CDR2 sequences are SEHNR and FQNEAQ (reference sequence).

The chain joins TRBV28 to TRBJ2-2; 9 nucleotides match TRBD1. Germline lookup yields CDR1 MDHEN and CDR2 SYDVKM. The CDR3 totals 15 residues. J gave up 7 bases and V 3 bases, and 6 bases lay outside the gene matches. The CDR3 region is CASSFLQGAGGELFF. The CDR3 nucleotides read TGTGCCAGCAGTTTCTTACAGGGGGCCGGCGGGGAGCTGTTTTTT.

This chain joins TRBV28 and TRBJ1-1; no reliable D call. The germline V and J ends were trimmed by 6 bases and 5 bases, with 10 bases remaining between them. The germline gives CDR1 MDHEN, CDR2 SYDVKM. The CDR3 has 12 residues. This CDR3 is CASSSRSTEAFF. The CDR3 DNA sequence: TGTGCCAGCAGCTCCCGATCTACTGAAGCTTTCTTT.